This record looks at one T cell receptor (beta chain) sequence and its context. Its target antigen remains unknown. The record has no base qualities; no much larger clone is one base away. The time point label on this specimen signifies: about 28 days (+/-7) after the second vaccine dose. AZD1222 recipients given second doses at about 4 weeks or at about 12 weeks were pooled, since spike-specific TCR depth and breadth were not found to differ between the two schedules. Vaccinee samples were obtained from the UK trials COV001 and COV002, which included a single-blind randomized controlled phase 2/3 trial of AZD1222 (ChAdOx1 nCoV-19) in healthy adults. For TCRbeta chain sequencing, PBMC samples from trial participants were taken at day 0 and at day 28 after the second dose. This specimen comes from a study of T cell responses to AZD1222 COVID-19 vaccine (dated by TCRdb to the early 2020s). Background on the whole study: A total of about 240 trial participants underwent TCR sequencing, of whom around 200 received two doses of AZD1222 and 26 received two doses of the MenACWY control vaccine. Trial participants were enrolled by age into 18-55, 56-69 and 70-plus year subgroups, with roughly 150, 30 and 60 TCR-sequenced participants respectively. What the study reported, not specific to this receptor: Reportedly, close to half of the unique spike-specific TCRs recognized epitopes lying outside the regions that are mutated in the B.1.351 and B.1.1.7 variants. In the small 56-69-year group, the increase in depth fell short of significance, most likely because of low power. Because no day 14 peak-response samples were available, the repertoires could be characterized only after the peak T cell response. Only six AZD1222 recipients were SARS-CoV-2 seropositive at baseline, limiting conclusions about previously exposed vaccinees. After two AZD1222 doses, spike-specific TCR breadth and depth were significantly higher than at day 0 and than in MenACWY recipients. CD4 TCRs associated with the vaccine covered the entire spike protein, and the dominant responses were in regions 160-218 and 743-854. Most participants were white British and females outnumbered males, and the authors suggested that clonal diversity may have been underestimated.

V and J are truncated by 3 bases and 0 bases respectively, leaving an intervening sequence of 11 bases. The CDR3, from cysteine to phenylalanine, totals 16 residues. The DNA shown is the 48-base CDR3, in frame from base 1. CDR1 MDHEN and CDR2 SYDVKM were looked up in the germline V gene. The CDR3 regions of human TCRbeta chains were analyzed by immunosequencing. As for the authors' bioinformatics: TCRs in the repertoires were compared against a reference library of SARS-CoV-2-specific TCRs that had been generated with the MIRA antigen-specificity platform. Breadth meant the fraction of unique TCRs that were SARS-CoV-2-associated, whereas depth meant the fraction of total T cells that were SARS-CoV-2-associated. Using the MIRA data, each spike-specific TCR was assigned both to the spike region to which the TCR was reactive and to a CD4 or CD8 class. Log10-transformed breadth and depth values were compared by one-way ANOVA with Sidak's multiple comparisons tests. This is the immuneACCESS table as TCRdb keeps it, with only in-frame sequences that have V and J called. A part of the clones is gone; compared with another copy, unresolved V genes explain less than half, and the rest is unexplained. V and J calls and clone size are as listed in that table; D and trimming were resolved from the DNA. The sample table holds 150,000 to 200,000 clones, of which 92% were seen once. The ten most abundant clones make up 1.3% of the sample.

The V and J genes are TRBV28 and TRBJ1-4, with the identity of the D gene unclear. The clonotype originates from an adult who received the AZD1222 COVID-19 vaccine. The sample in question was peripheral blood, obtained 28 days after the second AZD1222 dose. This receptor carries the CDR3 CASSFVIGSTNEKLFF. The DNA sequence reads TGTGCCAGCAGTTTCGTAATAGGCTCAACTAATGAAAAACTGTTTTTT.